Following are 12 T cell receptor beta chains from one sample sequenced in a study of blood T cells in healthy people across ages (dated by TCRdb to the mid-2010s). Libraries were made using 5' RACE. Sequencing was carried out with an Illumina HiSeq 2500. A second PCR of roughly 6 to 11 cycles was run with a J-beta primer mix and a sample-barcoded 5' primer. TCRdb itself trimmed the public reads at Q25 with fastp, ran MiXCR and retained productive beta chains. Every entry covers one CDR3 protein and lists the most common genes and DNA from its rows. Here the sample has about 580,000 distinct CDR3 sequences; roughly 48% occur a single time. Roughly 24% of the sample comes from the top ten. Specimen: blood. These TCRs come from a man older than 75 in good health.

The chain has TRBV5-1 and TRBJ2-1; D may be TRBD2 (5 bases). Germline V gives CDR1 SGHRS, CDR2 YFSETQ. This CDR3 region has 16 residues. The V end lost 0 bases, the J end lost 4 bases, and 14 bases lay between the germline ends. The CDR3 DNA is TGCGCCAGCAGCTTGGATACTAGTCTTGGTTACAATGAGCAGTTCTTC. Its translation: CASSLDTSLGYNEQFF.

The chain links TRBV18 to TRBJ1-1, with D maybe TRBD1 (6 bases). The V end lost 5 bases, the J end lost 3 bases, and 22 bases lay between the germline ends. Germline CDR1 reads KGHSH; CDR2 reads LQKENI. The CDR3 totals 17 residues. The CDR3 is CASSSRLAGARDTEAFF. CDR3 coding DNA: TGTGCCAGCTCATCCAGACTAGCGGGGGCTAGGGACACTGAAGCTTTCTTT.

This sequence joins TRBV24-1 and TRBJ2-5, with 8 bases that match TRBD1. The germline V gene encodes CDR1 KGHDR and CDR2 SFDVKD. Trimming at V came to 6 bases and at J to 5 bases, leaving 10 bases not matched to a gene. The CDR3 sequence is 15 residues long. The CDR3 sequence: CATSRQGATGETQYF. The DNA of the CDR3 is TGTGCCACCAGTAGGCAGGGGGCAACGGGCGAGACCCAGTACTTC.

This clonotype has more than one count but fewer than ten. CDR3 residues: CSASKGVFYEQYF. The CDR3 nucleotides are TGCAGTGCTAGTAAAGGCGTTTTCTACGAGCAGTACTTC. V gene TRBV20-1 combines with J gene TRBJ2-7; no firm D call. Between the trimmed V and J ends, which lost 3 bases and 3 bases, there was a span of 12 bases. Germline CDR1 is DFQATT and CDR2 is SNEGSKA (reference sequence). The CDR3 is made up of 13 amino acids.

The rearrangement joins TRBV2 to TRBJ2-1; D might be TRBD2 (6 bases). The CDR3 contains 13 residues. V lost 3 bases and J 6 bases, leaving 9 bases between the germline ends. Germline CDR1 and CDR2: SNHLY and FYNNEI. CDR3 sequence reads: CASSEDYSNEQFF. CDR3 DNA sequence: TGTGCCAGCAGTGAGGACTATTCCAATGAGCAGTTCTTC.

In this sample, this clonotype turned up a few times. This chain links TRBV3-1 with TRBJ1-2, with TRBD1 matching 9 bases. The CDR3 extends over 14 amino acids. The ends lost 3 bases at V and 7 bases at J; junction bases unmatched: 6. Per germline, CDR1 LGHDT and CDR2 YNNKEL (reference sequence). CDR3: CASSQTGTGPGYTF. The CDR3 bases are TGTGCCAGCAGCCAGACCGGGACAGGGCCTGGCTACACCTTC. Full variable domain (outside the CDR3, taken from reference TRBV3-1 and TRBJ1-2): DTAVSQTPKYLVTQMGNDKSIKCEQNLGHDTMYWYKQDSKKFLKIMFSYNNKELIINETVPNRFSPKSPDKAHLNLHINSLELGDSAVYFCASSQTGTGPGYTFGSGTRLTVV.

The chain recombines TRBV5-1 with TRBJ1-2; TRBD1 matches at 8 bases. V lost 0 bases to trimming and J lost 4 bases; unmatched junction nucleotides: 5. The CDR3 length is 15 residues. Germline values: CDR1 SGHRS, CDR2 YFSETQ. The CDR3 here is CASSLETGAGYGYTF. The DNA for the CDR3 is TGCGCCAGCAGCTTGGAGACAGGGGCCGGCTATGGCTACACCTTC.

This clonotype was seen a few times. This rearrangement joins TRBV29-1 to TRBJ1-2; 7 nucleotides align to TRBD1. This CDR3 is 14 amino acids long. V lost 2 bases, J lost 4 bases, and 7 bases stayed unmatched. Germline lookup yields CDR1 SQVTM and CDR2 ANQGSEA. The CDR3 nucleotides read TGCAGCGTTGAATCTAGCAGGGGGACCTATGGCTACACCTTC. It specifies CSVESSRGTYGYTF.

This rearrangement joins TRBV5-1 to TRBJ1-1; tentative D call: TRBD1 (6 bases). Trimming left V 6 bases short and J 1 base short, with 13 bases between. The CDR3 spans 14 residues. Germline loops: CDR1 SGHRS, CDR2 YFSETQ. In nucleotides, the CDR3 is TGCGCCAGCACCCGAGGGACACCGAACACTGAAGCTTTCTTT. It specifies CASTRGTPNTEAFF.

This chain connects TRBV3-1 to TRBJ2-1; D not resolved. Trimming shortened V by 4 bases and J by 7 bases, and 17 bases separated the two germline ends. The CDR3 extends over 15 amino acids. CDR1 is LGHDT, CDR2 YNNKEL, per germline (reference sequence). The chain's CDR3 is CASSLGRGGWNEQFF. In DNA form, the CDR3 reads TGTGCCAGCAGCCTCGGTCGTGGTGGTTGGAATGAGCAGTTCTTC.

CDR3 sequence reads: CASSYPWGGNTQYF. The DNA for the CDR3 is TGTGCCAGCAGCTACCCCTGGGGGGGTAATACGCAGTATTTT. The chain has TRBV7-6 and TRBJ2-3; 7 nucleotides align to TRBD2. The V segment lost 4 bases and the J segment 7 bases; nucleotides outside the gene matches: 8. CDR3 length: 14 residues. In germline, CDR1 is SGHVS, CDR2 FNYEAQ.

The rearrangement links TRBV28 to TRBJ2-1, with 9 bases identical to TRBD2. V dropped 3 bases and J dropped 2; count of bases not matched to a gene: 5. There are 16 residues in the CDR3. Per the germline V gene, CDR1 is MDHEN and CDR2 is SYDVKM. In DNA, the CDR3 is TGTGCCAGCAGTTTCCGTAGCGGGAGCCCCTACAATGAGCAGTTCTTC. Its protein product is CASSFRSGSPYNEQFF.